The 6 T cell receptor beta chains presented below share a single source sample, sequenced in a study of T cell repertoires in cytomegalovirus infection. MiXCR, run by TCRdb on the reads, gives a single entry per CDR3 protein. Among 250,000 to 350,000 distinct CDR3 sequences listed, roughly 26% were seen once. The material sequenced was PBMCs. These receptor sequences come from a human donor in good health (CMV status not recorded). Some clones in this sample may be carry-over from other donors' samples.

A few counts support this clonotype. Here the CDR3 DNA reads TGTGCCAGCAGTCCTACATCGAACACTGAAGCTTTCTTT. Translating it yields CASSPTSNTEAFF. The chain links TRBV6-6 to TRBJ1-1; no definite D call. CDR3 length equals 13 residues. Germline CDR1 is MNHNY and CDR2 is SVGAGI (reference sequence). V lost 5 bases, J lost 1 base, and 8 bases lay in between.

The sample holds many counts of this clonotype. The chain couples TRBV7-2 to TRBJ2-7; no definite D call. Germline V CDR1 and CDR2: SGHTA, FQGNSA. The V gene lost 3 bases and the J gene lost 0 bases, with 9 bases spanning the gap. The CDR3 covers 14 residues. The chain's CDR3 is CASSFLRNSYEQYF. For the CDR3, the DNA is TGTGCCAGCAGCTTCCTCCGGAACTCCTACGAGCAGTACTTC.

This clonotype was counted at least ten times. V is TRBV12-3 or TRBV12-4 and J is TRBJ1-1; possible D gene TRBD1, 6 bases. V gave up 5 bases and J gave up 0 bases, with 10 bases separating them. The CDR3 contains 14 residues. The DNA for the CDR3 is TGTGCCAGCAGTCTTAGGACAGTGAACACTGAAGCTTTCTTT. Translated, it gives CASSLRTVNTEAFF.

This clonotype was counted ten times or more. V usage is TRBV7-2 and J usage is TRBJ1-1, with D maybe TRBD1 (5 bases). CDR3 size: 15 residues. V lost 0 bases, J lost 1 base, and 9 bases lay in between. Germline V gene sequence: CDR1 SGHTA, CDR2 FQGNSA. The CDR3 here is CASSLAGTTNTEAFF. The CDR3 region has the DNA TGTGCCAGCAGCTTAGCCGGGACTACGAACACTGAAGCTTTCTTT.

The V gene is TRBV19, the J gene TRBJ1-5; unclear D gene. The CDR3 covers 15 residues. V was pared by 5 bases and J by 2 bases, with 13 bases between. Germline-derived CDR1 and CDR2 are LNHDA and SQIVND (reference sequence). CDR3 region: CASSVQGQGNQPQHF. For the CDR3, the DNA is TGTGCCAGTAGTGTCCAAGGGCAGGGCAATCAGCCCCAGCATTTT. Full variable domain (missing parts from reference TRBV19 and TRBJ1-5): DGGITQSPKYLFRKEGQNVTLSCEQNLNHDAMYWYRQDPGQGLRLIYYSQIVNDFQKGDIAEGYSVSREKKESFPLTVTSAQKNPTAFYLCASSVQGQGNQPQHFGDGTRLSIL.

This chain uses TRBV5-6 with TRBJ2-3; D is possibly TRBD1 (6 bases). Germline V gene sequence: CDR1 SGHDT, CDR2 YYEEEE. There are 15 residues in the CDR3. V was cut by 4 bases and J by 4 bases, with 16 bases left in between. The CDR3 sequence is CASSLYQGNPDTQYF. The CDR3 region has the DNA TGTGCCAGCAGCCTCTACCAGGGGAATCCAGATACGCAGTATTTT.